This T cell receptor (beta chain) is drawn from a study of T-cell reconstitution after alpha-beta-depleted transplantation in children. V shed 5 bases, J shed 5 bases, and the junction held 3 bases outside the gene matches. The germline gives CDR1 SGHVS, CDR2 FQNEAQ. CDR3 length: 15 amino acids. This clonotype has a handful of counts. It was with unique molecular identifiers that the TCRbeta library was prepared. TCRdb ran MiXCR on the PCR reads and lists one entry per CDR3 protein. This table has almost 500,000 distinct CDR3 sequences, approximately 12% appearing once. This chain uses TRBV7-8 with TRBJ2-3; TRBD2 aligns across 14 bases. Source: PBMCs from the stem cell graft donor, taken from the stem cell graft. The clonotype was recovered from a human donor who donated a stem cell graft to a child with combined immunodeficiency. CDR3 DNA sequence: TGTGCCAGCAGCGTGACTAGCGGGAGGGGAGATACGCAGTATTTT. Amino acids: CASSVTSGRGDTQYF.